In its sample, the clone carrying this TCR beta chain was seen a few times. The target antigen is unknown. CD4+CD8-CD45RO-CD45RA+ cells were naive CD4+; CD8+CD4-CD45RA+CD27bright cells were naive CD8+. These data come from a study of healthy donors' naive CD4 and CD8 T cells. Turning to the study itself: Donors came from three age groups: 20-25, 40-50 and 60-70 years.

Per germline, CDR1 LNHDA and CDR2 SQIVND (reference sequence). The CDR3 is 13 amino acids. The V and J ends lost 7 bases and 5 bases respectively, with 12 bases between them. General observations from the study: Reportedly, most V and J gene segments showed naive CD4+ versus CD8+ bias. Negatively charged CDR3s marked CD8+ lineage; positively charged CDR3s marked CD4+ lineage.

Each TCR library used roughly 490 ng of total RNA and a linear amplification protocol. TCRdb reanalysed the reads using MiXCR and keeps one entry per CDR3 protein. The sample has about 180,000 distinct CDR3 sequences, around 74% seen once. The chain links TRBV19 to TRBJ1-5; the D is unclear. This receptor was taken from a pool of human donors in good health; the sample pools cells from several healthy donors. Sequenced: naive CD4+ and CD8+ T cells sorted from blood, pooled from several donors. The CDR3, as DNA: TGTGCCAGTACGACGGACGGGCATCAGCCCCAGCATTTT. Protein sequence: CASTTDGHQPQHF. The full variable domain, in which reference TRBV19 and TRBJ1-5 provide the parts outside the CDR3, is DGGITQSPKYLFRKEGQNVTLSCEQNLNHDAMYWYRQDPGQGLRLIYYSQIVNDFQKGDIAEGYSVSREKKESFPLTVTSAQKNPTAFYLCASTTDGHQPQHFGDGTRLSIL.